A selection of T cell receptor beta chains follows, all from one sample in a study of T cell changes during pregnancy in multiple sclerosis. Repertoires were generated with immunoSEQ multiplex PCR, while TCRdb's copy carries only in-frame clones and drops some. The table includes around 20,000 clones, about 89% detected once. The sequencing used CD4+ T cells from peripheral blood mononuclear cells, collected in the third trimester of pregnancy. Every receptor here comes from a female donor in good health, enrolled as a control in a pregnancy study. Each CDR3 is given with its conserved first and last residue. A D gene is named only where the DNA matches it firmly. Rows may omit the clone size; those that give it use once, few, many or a size class.

clone_size	d_call	v_call	j_call	cdr3_aa	cdr3_nt
NA	NA	TRBV11-2	TRBJ2-7	CASSRPGEFLYEQYF	TGTGCCAGCAGCCGACCGGGAGAGTTTTTATACGAGCAGTACTTC
NA	TRBD1	TRBV7-2	TRBJ1-4	CASSLRGQGLLFF	TGTGCCAGCAGCCTGCGCGGACAGGGTCTACTGTTTTTT
NA	TRBD1	TRBV15	TRBJ2-3	CATRTGGVADTQYF	TGTGCCACCAGGACAGGGGGCGTCGCAGATACGCAGTATTTT
few	TRBD2	TRBV4-3	TRBJ2-2	CASSHPLPPSGGSDAGELFF	TGCGCCAGCAGCCATCCACTCCCCCCTAGCGGGGGGTCGGACGCCGGGGAGCTGTTTTTT
NA	NA	TRBV19	TRBJ1-5	CASRFGRGEHF	TGTGCCAGTAGGTTTGGGAGAGGCGAGCATTTT
NA	TRBD1	TRBV6-6	TRBJ1-4	CASSYGDSHEKLFF	TGTGCCAGCAGTTACGGGGACAGCCATGAAAAACTGTTTTTT
NA	NA	TRBV5-1	TRBJ1-1	CASSLVPGGPEAFF	TGCGCCAGCAGCTTGGTTCCAGGAGGGCCTGAAGCTTTCTTT
NA	NA	TRBV19	TRBJ2-5	CASSPWRGQETQYF	TGTGCCAGTAGTCCTTGGCGGGGCCAAGAGACCCAGTACTTC
NA	TRBD1	TRBV19	TRBJ2-5	CATSGTGGQETQYF	TGTGCCACCAGCGGGACAGGGGGCCAAGAGACCCAGTACTTC
once	NA	TRBV19	TRBJ2-5	CASSIDQGRETQYF	TGTGCCAGTAGTATAGATCAGGGTAGGGAGACCCAGTACTTC
NA	TRBD1	TRBV4-1	TRBJ2-7	CASSQGDRSPSYEQYF	TGCGCCAGCAGCCAAGGGGACAGGTCACCTTCCTACGAGCAGTACTTC
once	NA	TRBV6-6	TRBJ1-5	CASSYGGNSNQPQHF	TGTGCCAGCAGTTACGGGGGGAATAGCAATCAGCCCCAGCATTTT
NA	NA	TRBV5-8	TRBJ1-2	CASSRGFNYGYTF	TGTGCCAGCAGCAGGGGGTTTAACTATGGCTACACCTTC
NA	NA	TRBV18	TRBJ1-5	CASSPGSQEPQHF	TGTGCCAGCTCACCGGGTTCTCAGGAGCCCCAGCATTTT
NA	NA	TRBV14	TRBJ1-6	CASSQETDYSPLHF	TGTGCCAGCAGCCAAGAGACTGACTATTCACCCCTCCACTTT
NA	NA	TRBV5-6	TRBJ1-2	CASSLRTGLNYGYTF	TGTGCCAGCAGCTTGAGGACGGGACTTAACTATGGCTACACCTTC
NA	TRBD2	TRBV5-6	TRBJ2-1	CASSPAGGLSPTEQFF	TGTGCCAGCAGCCCCGCGGGGGGACTGTCGCCTACGGAGCAGTTCTTC
NA	TRBD1	TRBV10-1	TRBJ1-1	CAIKTGGSNTEAFF	TGCGCCATCAAGACAGGGGGCTCGAACACTGAAGCTTTCTTT
NA	TRBD2	TRBV5-1	TRBJ2-5	CASSGLVQETQYF	TGCGCCAGCAGCGGACTAGTTCAAGAGACCCAGTACTTC
few	NA	TRBV7-9	TRBJ1-1	CASSLASGITEAFF	TGTGCCAGCAGCTTAGCGTCCGGGATCACTGAAGCTTTCTTT
NA	NA	TRBV7-2	TRBJ2-1	CASIIKQGTREQFF	TGTGCCAGCATCATCAAACAGGGAACTCGTGAGCAGTTCTTC
NA	NA	TRBV30	TRBJ1-1	CAWNQGEVTEAFF	TGTGCCTGGAACCAGGGTGAAGTTACTGAAGCTTTCTTT
NA	TRBD1	TRBV19	TRBJ1-2	CASTERGPSYGYTF	TGTGCCAGTACGGAGAGGGGGCCTAGCTATGGCTACACCTTC
NA	TRBD2	TRBV28	TRBJ2-1	CASRQRGLAGSHEQFF	TGTGCCAGCAGACAAAGGGGACTAGCGGGGTCCCATGAGCAGTTCTTC
NA	TRBD1	TRBV6-1	TRBJ1-1	CASSLAPGQGGEAFF	TGTGCCAGCAGTCTAGCCCCGGGACAGGGTGGGGAAGCTTTCTTT
NA	NA	TRBV19	TRBJ2-3	CASSNLADQADTQYF	TGTGCCAGTAGTAACTTAGCGGATCAGGCAGATACGCAGTATTTT
NA	NA	TRBV6-5	TRBJ1-2	CASSSDRFPYGYTF	TGTGCCAGCAGTTCCGACAGGTTCCCCTATGGCTACACCTTC
NA	TRBD2	TRBV6-5	TRBJ2-2	CASSWGGNTGELFF	TGTGCCAGCTCTTGGGGGGGGAACACCGGGGAGCTGTTTTTT
once	NA	TRBV4-3	TRBJ1-2	CASSQAGSPWSYTF	TGCGCCAGCAGCCAAGCCGGGTCCCCTTGGAGCTACACCTTC
NA	NA	TRBV5-1	TRBJ1-1	CASSPYTVNTEAFF	TGCGCCAGCAGTCCCTACACAGTGAACACTGAAGCTTTCTTT